This is a list of T cell receptor beta chains from one sample in a study of T cell repertoires in cytomegalovirus infection. TCRdb processed the reads anew with MiXCR; each CDR3 protein has one entry. This sample yields nearly 550,000 distinct CDR3 sequences, of which 15% to 20% are seen a single time; 20% to 30% belongs to the top ten. Sequencing used CD8+ T cells from PBMCs. The receptors come from a human donor in good health (CMV status not recorded). Some clones in this sample may be carry-over from other donors' samples. Both conserved end residues are part of each CDR3. Each record gives: clone size, J gene, D gene, V gene, CDR3 protein, CDR3 DNA. The D gene is left open where the match is weak. Rows may omit the clone size; those that give it use once, few, many or a size class.

size: many
J: TRBJ1-1
D: .
V: TRBV6-5
CDR3: CASSYGLGLNTEAFF
DNA: TGTGCCAGCAGTTACGGATTAGGATTGAACACTGAAGCTTTCTTT

size: few
J: TRBJ1-5
D: .
V: TRBV2
CDR3: CASSEEGVQNQPQHF
DNA: TGTGCCAGCAGTGAAGAGGGGGTACAGAATCAGCCCCAGCATTTT

size: many
J: TRBJ2-1
D: .
V: TRBV7-8
CDR3: CASSVRVSYNEQFF
DNA: TGTGCCAGCAGTGTCAGGGTCTCCTACAATGAGCAGTTCTTC

size: few
J: TRBJ1-2
D: .
V: TRBV11-2
CDR3: CASSPPWNYGYTF
DNA: TGTGCCAGCAGCCCCCCGTGGAACTATGGCTACACCTTC

size: many
J: TRBJ2-7
D: .
V: TRBV6-1
CDR3: CASSELGRGAYEQYF
DNA: TGTGCCAGCAGTGAATTAGGCAGGGGAGCCTACGAGCAGTACTTC

size: .
J: TRBJ1-1
D: TRBD1
V: TRBV19
CDR3: CASLPAVLDRPNTEAFF
DNA: TGTGCCAGTTTACCCGCCGTCCTGGACAGGCCGAACACTGAAGCTTTCTTT

size: many
J: TRBJ2-7
D: TRBD1
V: TRBV12-3/TRBV12-4
CDR3: CASSYGTAAYEQYF
DNA: TGTGCCAGCAGTTACGGGACAGCTGCCTACGAGCAGTACTTC

size: many
J: TRBJ2-7
D: .
V: TRBV19
CDR3: CASSMVGQRYEQYF
DNA: TGTGCCAGTAGTATGGTTGGGCAGAGGTACGAGCAGTACTTC

size: .
J: TRBJ2-5
D: .
V: TRBV4-2
CDR3: CASSSLESETQYF
DNA: TGTGCCAGCAGCTCTCTCGAATCGGAGACCCAGTACTTC

size: .
J: TRBJ2-3
D: .
V: TRBV5-5
CDR3: CASSLPRGLEDTQYF
DNA: TGTGCCAGCAGCCTCCCGAGAGGCTTGGAGGATACGCAGTATTTT

size: .
J: TRBJ1-1
D: TRBD1
V: TRBV7-9
CDR3: CASSSTGGSSTEAFF
DNA: TGTGCCAGCAGCTCAACAGGGGGCTCTAGCACTGAAGCTTTCTTT

size: .
J: TRBJ1-1
D: TRBD1
V: TRBV12-3/TRBV12-4
CDR3: CASRPTARDRNTEAFF
DNA: TGTGCCAGCAGACCAACCGCCCGGGACAGGAACACTGAAGCTTTCTTT

size: few
J: TRBJ2-7
D: .
V: TRBV15
CDR3: CATSRVGAREQYF
DNA: TGTGCCACCAGCAGAGTGGGAGCGCGGGAGCAGTACTTC

size: many
J: TRBJ1-2
D: .
V: TRBV7-6
CDR3: CASSLGPTANYGYTF
DNA: TGTGCCAGCAGCTTAGGTCCAACAGCTAACTATGGCTACACCTTC

size: many
J: TRBJ2-5
D: TRBD1
V: TRBV7-9
CDR3: CASSFKPGGAETQYF
DNA: TGTGCCAGCAGCTTTAAGCCAGGGGGCGCGGAGACCCAGTACTTC

size: .
J: TRBJ1-1
D: .
V: TRBV12-5
CDR3: CASGLASGVRTEAFF
DNA: TGTGCTAGTGGTTTGGCTTCCGGAGTTAGAACTGAAGCTTTCTTT

size: few
J: TRBJ2-1
D: TRBD1
V: TRBV9
CDR3: CASSVRTGDPNNEQFF
DNA: TGTGCCAGCAGCGTTCGCACAGGGGACCCTAACAATGAGCAGTTCTTC

size: few
J: TRBJ1-4
D: TRBD1
V: TRBV19
CDR3: CASSIRRGQGEKLFF
DNA: TGTGCCAGTAGTATCCGGAGGGGGCAGGGAGAAAAACTGTTTTTT

size: few
J: TRBJ1-2
D: .
V: TRBV28
CDR3: CASSYGETRYGYTF
DNA: TGTGCCAGCAGTTATGGGGAGACGCGTTATGGCTACACCTTC

size: few
J: TRBJ2-7
D: .
V: TRBV4-2
CDR3: CASSQPDRTYEQYF
DNA: TGTGCCAGCAGCCAACCCGACAGAACCTACGAGCAGTACTTC

size: .
J: TRBJ2-3
D: TRBD1
V: TRBV5-4
CDR3: CASSPDRYRTDTQYF
DNA: TGTGCCAGCAGCCCGGACAGGTATCGCACAGATACGCAGTATTTT

size: .
J: TRBJ1-4
D: .
V: TRBV19
CDR3: CASSIRGAATNEKLFF
DNA: TGTGCCAGTAGTATAAGGGGGGCTGCAACTAATGAAAAACTGTTTTTT

size: few
J: TRBJ2-5
D: TRBD2
V: TRBV20-1
CDR3: CSAVGLAGYKTQYF
DNA: TGCAGTGCCGTAGGACTAGCGGGATATAAGACCCAGTACTTC

size: few
J: TRBJ1-2
D: TRBD1
V: TRBV27
CDR3: CASSLGTGRDGYTF
DNA: TGTGCCAGCAGCCTTGGGACAGGGAGGGATGGCTACACCTTC

size: many
J: TRBJ2-5
D: .
V: TRBV7-3
CDR3: CASSRQYQETQYF
DNA: TGTGCCAGCAGCAGACAGTACCAAGAGACCCAGTACTTC

size: .
J: TRBJ1-2
D: .
V: TRBV28
CDR3: CASSFKGGNYGYTF
DNA: TGTGCCAGCAGTTTTAAAGGAGGGAACTATGGCTACACCTTC

size: few
J: TRBJ1-1
D: .
V: TRBV27
CDR3: CASSLSGAGSAFF
DNA: TGTGCCAGCAGTTTATCGGGGGCGGGGTCGGCTTTCTTT

size: .
J: TRBJ1-5
D: .
V: TRBV5-5
CDR3: CASSLGVGKPQHF
DNA: TGTGCCAGCAGCCTCGGGGTGGGTAAGCCCCAGCATTTT

size: few
J: TRBJ1-6
D: .
V: TRBV6-6
CDR3: CASSTPGERNSPLHF
DNA: TGTGCCAGCAGTACTCCAGGGGAACGTAATTCACCCCTCCACTTT

size: .
J: TRBJ2-6
D: .
V: TRBV20-1
CDR3: CSARPTRQGPSGANVLTF
DNA: TGCAGTGCTAGACCCACGCGGCAGGGCCCCTCTGGGGCCAACGTCCTGACTTTC

size: many
J: TRBJ1-2
D: TRBD1
V: TRBV12-3/TRBV12-4
CDR3: CASSAGTGGTGYGYTF
DNA: TGTGCCAGCAGTGCCGGGACAGGGGGCACGGGCTATGGCTACACCTTC

size: .
J: TRBJ2-3
D: .
V: TRBV19
CDR3: CASSTLQGWSTDTQYF
DNA: TGTGCCAGTAGTACCTTACAGGGTTGGAGCACAGATACGCAGTATTTT

size: many
J: TRBJ2-4
D: TRBD2
V: TRBV7-3
CDR3: CASSPGASGVAKNIQYF
DNA: TGTGCCAGCAGCCCCGGGGCTAGCGGAGTAGCCAAAAACATTCAGTACTTC

size: many
J: TRBJ1-1
D: .
V: TRBV11-2
CDR3: CASSSWGGLYTEAFF
DNA: TGTGCCAGCAGCTCCTGGGGGGGGCTGTACACTGAAGCTTTCTTT

size: few
J: TRBJ2-1
D: TRBD1
V: TRBV12-3/TRBV12-4
CDR3: CASSFLGTEYNEQFF
DNA: TGTGCCAGCAGTTTCTTGGGGACAGAGTACAATGAGCAGTTCTTC

size: many
J: TRBJ2-2
D: .
V: TRBV6-2/TRBV6-3
CDR3: CASSQFKNTGELFF
DNA: TGTGCCAGCAGTCAATTTAAAAACACCGGGGAGCTGTTTTTT

size: few
J: TRBJ2-7
D: .
V: TRBV6-6
CDR3: CASTPKGGPLNEQYF
DNA: TGTGCCAGCACCCCGAAAGGAGGGCCTCTTAACGAGCAGTACTTC

size: few
J: TRBJ2-7
D: TRBD2
V: TRBV6-5
CDR3: CASSRTSGPGGYEQYF
DNA: TGTGCCAGCAGTCGCACTAGCGGCCCCGGCGGGTACGAGCAGTACTTC

size: few
J: TRBJ2-1
D: .
V: TRBV29-1
CDR3: CSVENRVGEYEQFF
DNA: TGCAGCGTTGAAAACAGGGTAGGGGAGTATGAGCAGTTCTTC

size: many
J: TRBJ1-4
D: .
V: TRBV5-1
CDR3: CASSLEVGQSFATNEKLFF
DNA: TGCGCCAGCAGCTTGGAGGTCGGACAGTCCTTTGCAACTAATGAAAAACTGTTTTTT

size: many
J: TRBJ2-1
D: .
V: TRBV7-2
CDR3: CASSRSSWDVSEQFF
DNA: TGTGCCAGCAGCAGGTCTAGCTGGGACGTCAGTGAGCAGTTCTTC

size: many
J: TRBJ1-1
D: .
V: TRBV14
CDR3: CASSRLNTEAFF
DNA: TGTGCCAGCAGCCGGTTGAACACTGAAGCTTTCTTT

size: .
J: TRBJ2-7
D: .
V: TRBV6-5
CDR3: CASSYSRDTYYEQYF
DNA: TGTGCCAGCAGTTATAGTAGGGACACCTACTACGAGCAGTACTTC

size: .
J: TRBJ1-4
D: TRBD1
V: TRBV4-1
CDR3: CASSPGQGGQLFF
DNA: TGCGCCAGCAGCCCTGGACAGGGCGGTCAACTGTTTTTT

size: many
J: TRBJ2-1
D: .
V: TRBV7-9
CDR3: CASSSTLAPNYNEQFF
DNA: TGTGCCAGCAGCTCGACTCTAGCCCCTAACTACAATGAGCAGTTCTTC

size: .
J: TRBJ2-7
D: .
V: TRBV25-1
CDR3: CASSVIQGREQYF
DNA: TGTGCCAGCAGTGTAATACAGGGTCGCGAGCAGTACTTC

size: .
J: TRBJ2-7
D: TRBD2
V: TRBV28
CDR3: CASSSLAGDPYEQYF
DNA: TGTGCCAGCAGTTCCCTAGCGGGAGACCCCTACGAGCAGTACTTC

size: few
J: TRBJ2-1
D: .
V: TRBV10-3
CDR3: CAIRGDLIDEQFF
DNA: TGTGCCATCAGAGGGGATTTGATAGATGAGCAGTTCTTC